Presented here are 32 T cell receptor beta chains from one specimen sequenced in a study of metastatic and nonmetastatic thyroid tumors. Thyroid surgery had not been preceded by any treatment in any patient. TCRdb reassembled clones from the PCR reads with MiXCR. The repertoire holds some 86,000 clones, around an eighth seen once, with 8.5% to 10% in the top ten. The sample consisted of tumor tissue. These receptors all come from a female donor with papillary thyroid cancer or a benign thyroid nodule (not recorded which). Some clones in this sample may be carry-over from other donors' samples.

Many counts were recorded for this clone. The chain links TRBV11-3 to TRBJ2-1; unclear D gene. The CDR3 consists of 14 residues. The V and J ends lost 4 bases and 3 bases respectively, with 10 bases between them. The germline gives CDR1 SGHNT, CDR2 YENEEA. CDR3 DNA: TGTGCCAGCAGCTCGGACCGTTTCTACAATGAGCAGTTCTTC. It yields the protein CASSSDRFYNEQFF. The full variable domain, with the rest looked up from reference TRBV11-3 and TRBJ2-1, is EAGVVQSPRYKIIEKKQPVAFWCNPISGHNTLYWYLQNLGQGPELLIRYENEEAVDDSQLPKDRFSAERLKGVDSTLKIQPAELGDSAVYLCASSSDRFYNEQFFGPGTRLTVL.

This clone was picked up many times. The chain is built from TRBV12-3 or TRBV12-4 and TRBJ2-1; TRBD2 aligns across 15 bases. The CDR3 extends over 15 amino acids. V shed 6 bases, J shed 6 bases, and the junction held 3 bases outside the gene matches. CDR3 DNA sequence: TGTGCCAGCAGCCGGACTAGCGGGAGGGCCAATGAGCAGTTCTTC. Residues: CASSRTSGRANEQFF.

This clone was counted ten times or more. V and J are TRBV5-1 and TRBJ2-7; 7 bases align to TRBD1. The CDR3 extends over 14 amino acids. CDR1 is SGHRS and CDR2 is YFSETQ in the germline V gene. J was trimmed by 3 bases and V by 4 bases; bases with no gene match: 7. CDR3 loop: CASSTRQGSYEQYF. As DNA, the CDR3 is TGCGCCAGCAGCACCCGACAGGGTAGCTACGAGCAGTACTTC.

V usage is TRBV10-1 and J usage is TRBJ2-3, with D possibly TRBD1 on 6 matching bases. The germline V gene has CDR1 WNHNN and CDR2 SYGVQD (reference sequence). This CDR3 spans 18 amino acids. V was cut by 8 bases and J by 0 bases, with 24 bases left in between. The CDR3 DNA follows: TGCGCCAGCGGTACCTACGACAGGCACCTTCGAAGCACAGATACGCAGTATTTT. Protein: CASGTYDRHLRSTDTQYF.

This clone was seen a few times. A much more abundant neighbour one base away suggests this may be a read error. The V and J genes are TRBV15 and TRBJ2-2, with D perhaps matching TRBD2 (6 bases). V lost 5 bases, J lost 4 bases, and 11 bases lay in between. Germline-derived CDR1 and CDR2 are LNHNV and YYDKDF (reference sequence). There are 14 residues in the CDR3. The CDR3 sequence is CATSLYGSTGELFF. DNA of the CDR3: TGTGCCACCAGCTTGTACGGGAGCACCGGGGAGCTGTTTTTT.

The sample holds many counts of this clone. The genes are TRBV2 and TRBJ1-5; TRBD1 is a possible D gene (6 bases). CDR1 is SNHLY and CDR2 is FYNNEI in the germline V gene. V gave up 8 bases and J gave up 7 bases, with 12 bases separating them. There are 12 residues in the CDR3. As DNA, the CDR3 is TGTGCCAGCGATCAGGGGAACCAGCCCCAGCATTTT. It specifies CASDQGNQPQHF.

This chain joins TRBV5-6 and TRBJ1-5; D uncertain. The CDR3 length is 15 residues. Trimming took 4 bases from V and 0 from J, leaving 11 bases between them. Per the germline V gene, CDR1 is SGHDT and CDR2 is YYEEEE. CDR3 DNA sequence: TGTGCCAGCAGCGTGTCAGCCTTTAGCAATCAGCCCCAGCATTTT. This gives the protein CASSVSAFSNQPQHF.

This clone was observed many times. The rearrangement links TRBV5-1 to TRBJ2-7, with D possibly TRBD2 on 6 matching bases. The germline V gene has CDR1 SGHRS and CDR2 YFSETQ. The CDR3 consists of 15 residues. V was trimmed by 6 bases and J by 3 bases, leaving 19 bases between them. The CDR3 DNA reads as TGCGCCAGCACCCTTTCCGGGACTGGTTACTACGAGCAGTACTTC. Translation gives CASTLSGTGYYEQYF.

With respect to this clone: A read error is possible here, since a much larger clone lies one base away. V is TRBV19 and J is TRBJ2-5; the D gene could be TRBD1 or TRBD2 (5 bases each). The CDR3 loop spans 13 amino acids. Germline V gene lookup returns CDR1 LNHDA and CDR2 SQIVND (reference sequence). V was trimmed by 10 bases and J by 3 bases, leaving 15 bases between them. CDR3 protein: CAIGGPGKETQYF. CDR3 bases: TGTGCCATTGGAGGTCCAGGGAAAGAGACCCAGTACTTC.

This clone was counted only a few times. This sequence may be a read error, since a much larger clone differs from it by one base. The V gene is TRBV14, the J gene TRBJ2-7, with D unresolved. Between the trimmed V and J ends, which lost 2 bases and 3 bases, there was a span of 5 bases. This CDR3 spans 12 amino acids. Germline V gene lookup returns CDR1 SGHDN and CDR2 FVKESK. CDR3 sequence (DNA): TGTGCCAGCAGCCAACAGTTCTACGAGCAGTACTTC. Its protein product is CASSQQFYEQYF.

This clone was detected ten times or more. The chain employs TRBV11-1 and TRBJ2-2; 12 positions match TRBD2. V was pared by 0 bases and J by 5 bases, with 4 bases of the junction left unmatched. The CDR3 runs 17 residues. Germline-derived CDR1 and CDR2 are SGHAT and FQDESV (reference sequence). CDR3 bases: TGTGCCAGCAGCTTAGCGACTAGCGGGAGAGGTACCGGGGAGCTGTTTTTT. Residues: CASSLATSGRGTGELFF.

V and J are TRBV6-1 and TRBJ1-1, with unresolved D. This CDR3 contains 14 residues. Germline V gene sequence: CDR1 MNHNS, CDR2 SASEGT. V was shortened by 4 bases and J by 12 bases, with 21 bases between the two germline ends. The CDR3 sequence: CASSVTQQRAPSFF. The CDR3 nucleotides read TGTGCCAGCAGTGTCACTCAACAGCGGGCGCCGTCTTTCTTT.

As regards this clone: This may stem from a read error, because a much larger clone lies one nucleotide away. The sample carries other DNA sequences with the same CDR3. V and J are TRBV2 and TRBJ1-2; D unclear. CDR1 is SNHLY and CDR2 is FYNNEI in the germline V gene. The CDR3 runs 13 residues. V lost 7 bases to trimming and J lost 4 bases, with 13 bases between them. The CDR3 region has the DNA TGTGCCAGCACACTGGAGAGAGTCTATGGCTACACCTTC. Amino acid sequence: CASTLERVYGYTF.

By its share, this clone is medium-sized. The V call is TRBV2, the J call TRBJ1-1; 7 nucleotides line up with TRBD1. This CDR3 comprises 13 residues. Germline assignment: CDR1 SNHLY and CDR2 FYNNEI. Trimming removed 6 bases from V and 9 bases from J; junction bases left unmatched: 10. This CDR3 is CASRRDSQGQAFF. The DNA of the CDR3 is TGTGCCAGCAGGCGGGACAGCCAAGGCCAAGCTTTCTTT.

This clone was counted at least ten times. V usage is TRBV6-2 or TRBV6-3 and J usage is TRBJ2-7; 8 bases fit TRBD2. The V and J ends lost 6 bases and 6 bases, in that order; junction bases with no gene match: 7. CDR3 length: 13 amino acids. Germline lookup yields CDR1 MNHEY and CDR2 SVGEGT. The CDR3 nucleotides read TGTGCCAGCAGAAACAGCGGGAGACCCGAGCAGTACTTC. Translation: CASRNSGRPEQYF.

The chain couples TRBV25-1 to TRBJ1-1; D is uncertain. The germline CDR1 and CDR2 sequences are MGHDK and SYGVNS. Trimming left V 5 bases short and J 2 bases short, with 15 bases between. This CDR3 has 15 amino acids. CDR3: CASSSAISGNTEAFF. The CDR3 nucleotides read TGTGCCAGCAGTTCGGCGATAAGTGGTAACACTGAAGCTTTCTTT.

Ten or more counts support this clone. The rearrangement joins TRBV7-8 to TRBJ1-3, with D perhaps TRBD1 (5 bases). Germline CDR1 is SGHVS and CDR2 is FQNEAQ. CDR3 length: 15 amino acids. V shed 1 base and J shed 4 bases, with 11 bases lying between them. This chain's CDR3 is CASSLVGAGGNTIYF. The CDR3 nucleotides read TGTGCCAGCAGCTTAGTCGGGGCAGGGGGAAACACCATATATTTT.

This clone was counted at least ten times. The J gene is TRBJ1-1, the V gene TRBV20-1; 9 bases fit TRBD1. Trimming cost V 0 bases and J 7 bases; bases outside gene matches: 12. CDR3 length: 16 residues. CDR1 and CDR2 (germline): DFQATT, SNEGSKA (reference sequence). The CDR3 region is CSARDFQDRGRNEAFF. The CDR3 bases are TGCAGTGCTAGAGACTTCCAGGACAGGGGACGCAATGAAGCTTTCTTT.

This clone was found many times. The chain employs TRBV6-1 and TRBJ2-7, with 12 bases identical to TRBD1. The CDR3 is made up of 14 amino acids. Germline V gene lookup returns CDR1 MNHNS and CDR2 SASEGT. V was clipped by 5 bases and J by 7 bases; unmatched bases: 6. For the CDR3, the DNA is TGTGCCAGCAGTACGGGACAGGGGGCTCGGGAGCAGTACTTC. It encodes CASSTGQGAREQYF.

The sample holds many counts of this clone. The genes are TRBV12-5 and TRBJ1-3; TRBD1 agrees at 7 bases. This CDR3 comprises 14 residues. The V gene end was trimmed by 6 bases and the J gene end by 7 bases; junction bases not matched to a gene: 9. The germline V gene has CDR1 LGHNT and CDR2 FRNRAP. The CDR3 DNA reads as TGTGCTAGTGGGCCGGTCGACAGGGAGAACACCATATATTTT. Translating gives CASGPVDRENTIYF.

This clone was seen repeatedly, ten times or more. The chain uses TRBV27 and TRBJ1-5, with no clear D. V lost 3 bases, J lost 4 bases, and 7 bases lay in between. Germline-derived CDR1 and CDR2 are MNHEY and SMNVEV (reference sequence). This CDR3 region has 13 residues. CDR3 residues: CASSLGWNQPQHF. The CDR3 DNA sequence: TGTGCCAGCAGTTTGGGGTGGAATCAGCCCCAGCATTTT.

This clone has more than one count but fewer than ten. The J gene is TRBJ1-4, the V gene TRBV28, with D possibly TRBD1 on 5 matching bases. The CDR3 has 13 residues. Trimming stripped 11 bases from V and 0 bases from J, with 10 bases between. Germline lookup yields CDR1 MDHEN and CDR2 SYDVKM. The CDR3 sequence: CALQGATNEKLFF. Written as DNA, the CDR3 is TGTGCCCTTCAGGGCGCAACTAATGAAAAACTGTTTTTT.

As regards this clone: This may be a read error, as it is one base from a much larger clone. The identical CDR3 is also encoded by other nucleotide sequences in the sample. This chain uses TRBV28 with TRBJ2-7; a weak D match, TRBD1 (6 bases). Deletions cut 2 bases from V and 4 bases from J, with 6 bases between. Per the germline V gene, CDR1 is MDHEN and CDR2 is SYDVKM. This CDR3 has 12 amino acids. CDR3 sequence (DNA): TGTGCCAGCAGTTTAACAGGGTACGAGCAGTACTTC. Its protein is CASSLTGYEQYF.

The chain combines TRBV28 with TRBJ2-1; the match to TRBD2 covers 10 bases. J was trimmed by 4 bases and V by 8 bases; bases with no gene match: 14. CDR3 length: 17 residues. In germline, CDR1 is MDHEN, CDR2 SYDVKM. CDR3 sequence reads: CASHGLAVPKSYNEQFF. CDR3 in DNA: TGTGCCAGCCACGGACTAGCGGTACCTAAATCTTACAATGAGCAGTTCTTC.

This clone ranks as medium-sized. The CDR3: CASSLYRDLYEQYF. CDR3 bases: TGTGCCAGCAGCCTATACAGGGATCTCTACGAGCAGTACTTC. This rearrangement joins TRBV7-2 to TRBJ2-7; tentatively, D is TRBD1 (6 bases). CDR3 length: 14 amino acids. Trimming stripped 5 bases from V and 3 bases from J, with 14 bases between. Per the germline V gene, CDR1 is SGHTA and CDR2 is FQGNSA.

In its sample, this clone was seen many times. The chain joins TRBV2 to TRBJ2-7; either TRBD1 or TRBD2 may fit D (5 bases each). The V gene's germline CDR1 is SNHLY and CDR2 FYNNEI. Trimming removed 7 bases from V and 6 bases from J, with 16 bases in between. The CDR3 length is 13 residues. The CDR3: CASMGARGAEQYF. The CDR3 bases are TGTGCCAGCATGGGAGCTAGAGGGGCCGAGCAGTACTTC.

In this sample, this clone turned up many times. This chain uses TRBV5-6 with TRBJ1-5; D is unclear. Trimming pared 6 bases from V and 4 bases from J, leaving 23 bases between. The CDR3 consists of 17 residues. Germline V CDR1 and CDR2: SGHDT, YYEEEE. Here the CDR3 DNA reads TGTGCCAGCACCTCCTCGTACGGGTTACACGGGAATCAGCCCCAGCATTTT. Translation: CASTSSYGLHGNQPQHF.

This clone was recorded at least ten times. The chain carries TRBV20-1 and TRBJ2-7; 8 bases fit TRBD2. This CDR3 is 16 amino acids long. Germline V lookup: CDR1 DFQATT, CDR2 SNEGSKA (reference sequence). Trimming removed 3 bases from V and 4 bases from J; junction bases left unmatched: 14. In DNA form, the CDR3 reads TGCAGTGCTAGGACCACGACGGGAGGGCCGAGATACGAGCAGTACTTC. This encodes CSARTTTGGPRYEQYF.

Many counts were recorded for this clone. The rearrangement links TRBV19 to TRBJ1-3; D unclear. This CDR3 region has 12 residues. V dropped 6 bases and J dropped 2 bases, with 5 bases sitting between them. Germline lookup yields CDR1 LNHDA and CDR2 SQIVND (reference sequence). CDR3 loop: CASSLAGNTIYF. The CDR3 DNA is TGTGCCAGTAGCCTAGCTGGAAACACCATATATTTT.

This clone has at least ten counts. The chain joins TRBV20-1 to TRBJ2-3; 11 nucleotides agree with TRBD2. Germline assignment: CDR1 DFQATT and CDR2 SNEGSKA (reference sequence). This CDR3 spans 17 amino acids. V lost 4 bases, J lost 5 bases, and 14 bases stayed unmatched. The CDR3, as DNA: TGCAGTGCTACCCCTCCTAGCGGGAGGTTGGGCAGAGATACGCAGTATTTT. It encodes CSATPPSGRLGRDTQYF.

This clone appeared many times. Distinct nucleotide sequences in the sample also encode this CDR3. The chain carries TRBV20-1 and TRBJ2-2, with no clear D. The V gene's germline CDR1 is DFQATT and CDR2 SNEGSKA (reference sequence). This CDR3 comprises 12 residues. The V and J ends lost 3 bases and 2 bases respectively, with 4 bases between them. The CDR3 loop reads CSARDNTGELFF. CDR3 sequence (DNA): TGCAGTGCTAGGGACAACACCGGGGAGCTGTTTTTT.

Of note for this clone: This may be a read error, as it is one base from a much larger clone. The chain uses TRBV5-4 and TRBJ2-3, with 7 bases aligning to TRBD2. From germline, CDR1 is SGHNT and CDR2 YYREEE (reference sequence). The CDR3 covers 15 residues. The ends lost 4 bases at V and 6 bases at J; junction bases unmatched: 11. CDR3 DNA sequence: TGTGCCAGCAGCGTCCTAGAGGGAGGGCCGGATACGCAGTATTTT. It yields the protein CASSVLEGGPDTQYF.